A selection of T cell receptor beta chains follows, all from one sample in a study of T cells in Graves' hyperthyroidism and ophthalmopathy. TCRdb independently ran MiXCR on the multiplex PCR reads; one entry per CDR3 protein. The sample shows over 450,000 distinct CDR3 sequences, 13% to 15% of them seen only once. The sample consisted of blood. The receptor source for this set is a woman aged 18 to 35 with Graves' hyperthyroidism. Both conserved end residues are part of each CDR3.

CASSLDWVSGNQETQYF,TRBV11-2
CASSFLGVETQYF,TRBV12-3/TRBV12-4
CSVEARGGGTGELFF,TRBV29-1
CASSSHDEQFF,TRBV7-6
CASSDRGGPSTSGRAPDTQYF,TRBV25-1
CASSYDRRSNEKLFF,TRBV6-5
CASSFGTGGEKLFF,TRBV12-3/TRBV12-4
CASTPGTGNYEQYF,TRBV9
CASSVEAANTGELFF,TRBV2
CASSFDLYQPQHF,TRBV5-5
CASSVNKRGRLNTEAFF,TRBV13
CASSLSSGIHQPQHF,TRBV27
CASSIQGANTEAFF,TRBV19
CASSQVLDAAKTQYF,TRBV3-1
CASGSYEQYF,TRBV12-5
CATSDFSGSSYNEQFF,TRBV24-1
CASSDNRSSGTQYF,TRBV10-2
CSVGTGRDYGYTF,TRBV29-1
CATAAGTGGVGEQYF,TRBV24-1
CATSDAVAGVGDTQYF,TRBV15
CSAIRGQETQYF,TRBV20-1
CASREQGNTEAFF,TRBV13
CASSYNTGQEFGGYTF,TRBV12-3/TRBV12-4
CAWSHYGYTF,TRBV30
CASRPSGSWDTQYF,TRBV11-3
CASSQGGGYNEQFF,TRBV4-1
CASNALGAGDGYTF,TRBV19
CASSSNRDGGNTF,TRBV7-2
CSAEREGWAYEQFF,TRBV20-1
CSARDGLAYNEQFF,TRBV20-1
CAWSVPSGTSSYEQYF,TRBV30